Shown below are 17 T cell receptor beta chains from a single sample sequenced in a study of PD-1 blockade in classical Hodgkin lymphoma. Following autologous stem cell transplantation, relapse occurred in every patient, and exposure to brentuximab vedotin varied. Repertoires were generated with immunoSEQ multiplex PCR, while TCRdb's copy carries only in-frame clones and drops some. The sample lists fewer than 70,000 clones; around nine tenths were seen once. The specimen was peripheral blood mononuclear cells (PBMCs), collected before the second cycle of nivolumab. The receptors originated from a human donor with classical Hodgkin lymphoma.

The chain recombines TRBV5-1 with TRBJ2-5; TRBD2 matches 15 bases. CDR3 size: 15 residues. V shed 7 bases, J shed 4 bases, and the junction held 5 bases outside the gene matches. Germline loops: CDR1 SGHRS, CDR2 YFSETQ. Written as DNA, the CDR3 is TGCGCCAGCTACGGACTAGCGGGGGGGCCAGAGACCCAGTACTTC. Amino acid sequence: CASYGLAGGPETQYF.

This sequence joins TRBV20-1 and TRBJ2-7, with D tentatively TRBD1 (5 bases). CDR3 length equals 10 residues. V lost 6 bases and J 11 bases, leaving 14 bases between the germline ends. Germline V CDR1 and CDR2: DFQATT, SNEGSKA (reference sequence). The CDR3 here is CSARTEQEYF. The CDR3 DNA reads TGCAGTGCCCGAACAGAACAGGAGTACTTC.

By sample fraction, this clone is medium-sized (0.01 to 0.1%). The J gene is TRBJ1-1, the V gene TRBV5-5, with 8 bases lining up with TRBD1. The V and J ends lost 4 bases and 4 bases, in that order; junction bases with no gene match: 9. CDR3 length: 15 amino acids. CDR1 and CDR2 from the germline V gene are SGHKS and YYEKEE (reference sequence). The CDR3 coding sequence is TGTGCCAGCAGCCCCCACAGGGGGGATGGCACTGAAGCTTTCTTT. This translates into CASSPHRGDGTEAFF.

This chain uses TRBV5-1 with TRBJ1-4; D is unclear. The CDR3 totals 17 residues. The ends were cut back, 0 bases at V and 0 bases at J, with 12 bases in the middle. Germline CDR1 SGHRS, CDR2 YFSETQ. CDR3 sequence (DNA): TGCGCCAGCAGCTTGGCCTCCAGCGTTGCAACTAATGAAAAACTGTTTTTT. This sequence encodes CASSLASSVATNEKLFF. Drawing the rest from reference TRBV5-1 and TRBJ1-4, the complete variable domain is KAGVTQTPRYLIKTRGQQVTLSCSPISGHRSVSWYQQTPGQGLQFLFEYFSETQRNKGNFPGRFSGRQFSNSRSEMNVSTLELGDSALYLCASSLASSVATNEKLFFGSGTQLSVL.

The chain has TRBV5-1 and TRBJ2-5; D could derive from TRBD1 or TRBD2 (5 bases each). TRBJ2-7 matches the DNA end more closely, so the J call is doubtful. Germline V gene data show CDR1 as SGHRS and CDR2 as YFSETQ. The CDR3 is made up of 16 amino acids. The CDR3 protein is CASSPGAFGSSYEQYF. For the CDR3, the DNA is TGCGCCAGCAGCCCCGGGGCCTTTGGGAGCTCCTACGAGCAGTACTTC.

This chain joins TRBV5-1 and TRBJ1-2; possible D gene TRBD1, 6 bases. CDR1 and CDR2 (germline): SGHRS, YFSETQ. Trimming cost V 4 bases and J 4 bases, with 11 bases left between them. The CDR3 sequence is 13 residues long. CDR3 nucleotide sequence: TGCGCCAGCAGCGTGGACAGTCGCTATGGCTACACCTTC. It codes for CASSVDSRYGYTF.

This clone showed up just once. The genes are TRBV5-1 and TRBJ2-3; the D is unclear. Germline V lookup: CDR1 SGHRS, CDR2 YFSETQ. V was shortened by 4 bases and J by 5 bases, with 14 bases between the two germline ends. This CDR3 region has 14 residues. For the CDR3, the DNA is TGCGCCAGCAGCATGAGTGTGTATGGAGATACGCAGTATTTT. This codes for CASSMSVYGDTQYF. Combining the CDR3 with reference TRBV5-1 and TRBJ2-3 gives the whole variable domain KAGVTQTPRYLIKTRGQQVTLSCSPISGHRSVSWYQQTPGQGLQFLFEYFSETQRNKGNFPGRFSGRQFSNSRSEMNVSTLELGDSALYLCASSMSVYGDTQYFGPGTRLTVL.

The rearrangement uses TRBV18 and TRBJ2-3, with 9 bases identical to TRBD2. The CDR3 is made up of 17 amino acids. Germline lookup yields CDR1 KGHSH and CDR2 LQKENI. The ends lost 1 base at V and 1 base at J; junction bases unmatched: 6. CDR3 region: CASSPRLVAGGTDTQYF. The CDR3 region has the DNA TGTGCCAGCTCACCACGCTTAGTAGCGGGGGGCACAGATACGCAGTATTTT.

This clone showed up just once. This chain's CDR3 is CASSLSGGGPYGYTF. The CDR3 coding sequence is TGCGCCAGCAGCTTATCAGGGGGCGGCCCGTATGGCTACACCTTC. The rearrangement joins TRBV5-1 to TRBJ1-2; TRBD1 matches at 8 bases. The CDR3 totals 15 residues. V gave up 2 bases and J gave up 5 bases; unmatched junction bases: 8. Germline CDR1 SGHRS, CDR2 YFSETQ.

The chain employs TRBV14 and TRBJ1-3; the D gene is possibly TRBD1 (5 bases). The CDR3 loop spans 15 amino acids. The V end was cut by 5 bases, the J end by 7 bases, with 18 bases between. Germline V gives CDR1 SGHDN, CDR2 FVKESK. CDR3 in amino acids: CASSVAWGVTNTIYF. CDR3 DNA sequence: TGTGCCAGCAGCGTCGCATGGGGGGTAACGAACACCATATATTTT.

CDR3: CASSVGTGKTEAFF. CDR3 sequence (DNA): TGTGCCAGCAGCGTAGGGACAGGGAAAACTGAAGCTTTCTTT. The chain links TRBV9 to TRBJ1-1; 8 nucleotides align to TRBD1. V shed 0 bases and J 5 bases; nucleotides not matched to a gene: 3. The CDR3 is 14 residues long. Germline V gene sequence: CDR1 SGDLS, CDR2 YYNGEE.

This rearrangement joins TRBV5-1 to TRBJ2-3, with D perhaps being TRBD1 or TRBD2 (5 bases each). This CDR3 has 14 residues. The germline V gene has CDR1 SGHRS and CDR2 YFSETQ. The germline V and J ends were trimmed by 4 bases and 1 base, with 10 bases remaining between them. The CDR3 protein is CASSVRDGTDTQYF. The CDR3 DNA reads as TGCGCCAGCAGCGTCCGGGACGGCACAGATACGCAGTATTTT.

The chain joins TRBV5-1 to TRBJ2-3, with 8 bases fitting TRBD2. V dropped 3 bases and J dropped 6; count of bases not matched to a gene: 9. Germline assignment: CDR1 SGHRS and CDR2 YFSETQ. The CDR3 runs to 15 residues. In DNA, the CDR3 is TGCGCCAGCAGCTCTACCGGGACTAGTCGCGATACGCAGTATTTT. Its translation: CASSSTGTSRDTQYF.

This clone was seen just once. This chain connects TRBV28 to TRBJ2-2; weak D call: TRBD1 (6 bases). The V gene's germline CDR1 is MDHEN and CDR2 SYDVKM. Trimming shortened V by 6 bases and J by 2 bases, and 10 bases separated the two germline ends. The CDR3 is made up of 14 amino acids. CDR3 protein: CASRQGSNTGELFF. The CDR3 nucleotides are TGTGCCAGCAGACAGGGTTCAAACACCGGGGAGCTGTTTTTT.

The gene calls are TRBV5-1 and TRBJ1-4; 10 bases match TRBD1. J was trimmed by 7 bases and V by 2 bases; bases with no gene match: 2. CDR1 is SGHRS, CDR2 YFSETQ, per germline. The CDR3 length is 14 residues. CDR3 region: CASSFGTGAEKLFF. The CDR3 nucleotides read TGCGCCAGCAGCTTCGGGACAGGGGCTGAAAAACTGTTTTTT. Supplemented by reference TRBV5-1 and TRBJ1-4, the full variable domain reads KAGVTQTPRYLIKTRGQQVTLSCSPISGHRSVSWYQQTPGQGLQFLFEYFSETQRNKGNFPGRFSGRQFSNSRSEMNVSTLELGDSALYLCASSFGTGAEKLFFGSGTQLSVL.

V usage is TRBV5-1 and J usage is TRBJ2-3; 8 nucleotides line up with TRBD2. The CDR3 length is 16 residues. V lost 0 bases to trimming and J lost 2 bases; unmatched junction nucleotides: 5. In germline, CDR1 is SGHRS, CDR2 YFSETQ. CDR3: CASSLGRREATDTQYF. CDR3 bases: TGCGCCAGCAGCTTGGGGAGGCGGGAGGCCACAGATACGCAGTATTTT.

The count of this clone is one. The J gene is TRBJ2-7, the V gene TRBV30, with D unclear. Trimming took off 2 bases at V and 2 bases at J, with 7 bases between the two ends. The V gene's germline CDR1 is GTSNPN and CDR2 SVGIG (reference sequence). This CDR3 is built from 12 residues. The CDR3 loop reads CAWSRSTYEQYF. The CDR3 DNA is TGTGCCTGGAGTCGCAGCACCTACGAGCAGTACTTC.